This T cell receptor (beta chain) was retrieved from a study of OX40 agonist ivuxolimab in advanced cancers. Overall study context: Earlier anti-PD-1, anti-PD-L1 or anti-CTLA-4 therapy was permitted; 35% to 50% had received some. Study-level findings and limits: The average count of expanded clones was higher among CD8+ T cells than among CD4+. Among the nonresponders, some also had low normalized T-cell clonal expansion.

This clone showed up just once. Its specificity is not known. Libraries were prepared by immunoSEQ multiplex PCR; TCRdb keeps only in-frame clonotypes and omits some of them. The sample has about 77,000 clones, about 85% seen once. Blood specimens came from baseline, cycle 4 day 1, and cycle 7 day 1. The source material was CD4+ or CD8+ T cells sorted from blood, sampled in a trial of the OX40 agonist ivuxolimab. The TCR originated in an adult with an advanced solid tumor such as melanoma, head and neck, liver or kidney cancer.

CDR3 DNA sequence: TGTGCCAGCAGCGGCGGAGGGGGCTCCTTTGGAGATACGCAGTATTTT. It translates to CASSGGGGSFGDTQYF. The chain uses TRBV5-8 and TRBJ2-3, with a weak D call TRBD1 (7 bases). The V end lost 4 bases, the J end lost 5 bases, and 20 bases lay between the germline ends. CDR1 is SGHTS, CDR2 YDEGEE, per germline. This CDR3 has 16 amino acids.